The 26 T cell receptor beta chains in this list originate from one sample, sequenced in a study of B cell selection in AIRE deficiency. Measured with immunoSEQ multiplex PCR; TCRdb has only the in-frame clones, and not every one. The sample consists of about 25,000 clones, around 95% of them appearing once. Sorting defined conventional CD4 T cells as CD4+CD127+. The sample comprised CD4+CD127+ conventional T cells sorted from PBMCs. All receptors derive from a human donor in good health.

The V gene is TRBV7-6, the J gene TRBJ1-1; no reliable D call. V lost 4 bases and J lost 1, with 4 bases in between. The CDR3 has 12 amino acids. CDR1 is SGHVS, CDR2 FNYEAQ, per germline. CDR3 nucleotide sequence: TGTGCCAGCAGCTCGTCGAACACTGAAGCTTTCTTT. Amino acid sequence: CASSSSNTEAFF.

This clone was observed a few times. The chain is built from TRBV5-6 and TRBJ1-1, with D possibly being TRBD1 (5 bases). Germline-derived CDR1 and CDR2 are SGHDT and YYEEEE. CDR3 size: 13 residues. With 2 bases removed from V and 7 bases from J, the gap between germline ends came to 12 bases. The CDR3, as DNA: TGTGCCAGCAGCTTCTCAGGGCTAATTGAAGCTTTCTTT. It codes for CASSFSGLIEAFF.

This clone appeared once. This chain connects TRBV7-2 to TRBJ2-7; 8 nucleotides match TRBD2. There are 17 residues in the CDR3. Germline CDR1 reads SGHTA; CDR2 reads FQGNSA. V trimming: 0 bases; J trimming: 3 bases; junction bases outside the gene matches: 10. The CDR3 protein is CASSLAPSLAGFYEQYF. Written as DNA, the CDR3 is TGTGCCAGCAGCTTAGCCCCATCCTTAGCGGGGTTCTACGAGCAGTACTTC.

The chain links TRBV7-7 to TRBJ2-1; the D is unclear. V was clipped by 0 bases and J by 6 bases, with 9 bases between them. The CDR3 extends over 14 amino acids. Germline assignment: CDR1 SSHAT and CDR2 FNYEAQ (reference sequence). In DNA form, the CDR3 reads TGTGCCAGCAGCTTAGCTCCCGAAAGCAATGAGCAGTTCTTC. This translates into CASSLAPESNEQFF.

This chain uses TRBV6-1 with TRBJ1-2; no reliable D call. In germline, CDR1 is MNHNS, CDR2 SASEGT. The CDR3 loop spans 11 amino acids. Between the trimmed V and J ends, which lost 6 bases and 5 bases, there was a span of 7 bases. This chain's CDR3 is CASRGFYGYTF. CDR3 coding DNA: TGTGCCAGCAGGGGGTTTTATGGCTACACCTTC.

This chain uses TRBV6-5 with TRBJ1-6; D call uncertain. The CDR3 extends over 16 amino acids. Germline CDR1 is MNHEY and CDR2 is SVGAGI. V dropped 4 bases and J dropped 10 bases, with 20 bases sitting between them. CDR3 in amino acids: CASSSSTLQFYSPLHF. Here the CDR3 DNA reads TGTGCCAGCAGTTCCTCGACACTGCAGTTTTACTCACCCCTCCACTTT.

The chain has TRBV6-1 and TRBJ2-5; D is unclear. CDR1 and CDR2 (germline): MNHNS, SASEGT. Trimming took 3 bases from V and 4 from J, leaving 9 bases between them. The CDR3 is made up of 13 amino acids. CDR3 residues: CASSDRGGETQYF. CDR3 bases: TGTGCCAGCAGTGATCGTGGCGGAGAGACCCAGTACTTC.

As to this clone: The identical CDR3 is also encoded by other nucleotide sequences in the sample. The chain uses TRBV6-5 and TRBJ1-5, with D hard to call. Germline lookup yields CDR1 MNHEY and CDR2 SVGAGI. V was trimmed by 2 bases and J by 3 bases, leaving 5 bases between them. The CDR3 consists of 13 residues. The CDR3 nucleotides are TGTGCCAGCAGTTACAGAGACAATCAGCCCCAGCATTTT. It is translated as CASSYRDNQPQHF.

The rearrangement links TRBV29-1 to TRBJ1-1; D remains ambiguous. The CDR3 is 16 amino acids. V gave up 0 bases and J gave up 5 bases, with 19 bases separating them. CDR1 is SQVTM and CDR2 is ANQGSEA in the germline V gene. CDR3 sequence: CSVEDRGRLLGTEAFF. Written as DNA, the CDR3 is TGCAGCGTTGAAGATCGAGGACGGCTTTTGGGGACTGAAGCTTTCTTT.

V and J are TRBV20-1 and TRBJ1-1; D is ambiguous. CDR1 is DFQATT, CDR2 SNEGSKA, per germline (reference sequence). The CDR3 loop spans 11 amino acids. V was clipped by 7 bases and J by 8 bases, with 14 bases between them. The CDR3 DNA reads TGCAGTGTTAAGGACTATCCAGAAGCTTTCTTT. The encoded protein is CSVKDYPEAFF.

V gene TRBV18 combines with J gene TRBJ2-7, with TRBD1 as a possible D gene (6 bases). CDR1 and CDR2 from the germline V gene are KGHSH and LQKENI. The V end lost 0 bases, the J end lost 4 bases, and 10 bases lay between the germline ends. The CDR3 spans 14 residues. The CDR3 is CASSPPGQRYEQYF. The CDR3 nucleotides read TGTGCCAGCTCACCACCGGGACAAAGATACGAGCAGTACTTC.

The chain employs TRBV2 and TRBJ1-4; the D gene is possibly TRBD1 (5 bases). The V gene lost 5 bases and the J gene lost 8 bases, with 21 bases spanning the gap. The CDR3 is made up of 16 amino acids. The germline CDR1 and CDR2 sequences are SNHLY and FYNNEI. The chain's CDR3 is CASSLGTEGAGEKLFF. CDR3 DNA sequence: TGTGCCAGCAGTCTCGGGACCGAAGGGGCCGGGGAAAAACTGTTTTTT. The variable domain in full, with the rest retrieved from reference TRBV2 and TRBJ1-4, is EPEVTQTPSHQVTQMGQEVILRCVPISNHLYFYWYRQILGQKVEFLVSFYNNEISEKSEIFDDQFSVERPDGSNFTLKIRSTKLEDSAMYFCASSLGTEGAGEKLFFGSGTQLSVL.

This clone was detected only once. The genes are TRBV6-5 and TRBJ1-3; D is ambiguous. CDR1 is MNHEY, CDR2 SVGAGI, per germline. V was trimmed by 6 bases and J by 0 bases, leaving 12 bases between them. This CDR3 has 15 residues. The CDR3 DNA sequence: TGTGCCAGCAGGCGTACGGCTAACTCTGGAAACACCATATATTTT. Translated, it gives CASRRTANSGNTIYF.

The chain links TRBV11-2 to TRBJ1-4; D is ambiguous. V was clipped by 4 bases and J by 7 bases, with 19 bases between them. This CDR3 is built from 16 residues. The germline V gene has CDR1 SGHAT and CDR2 FQNNGV. DNA of the CDR3: TGTGCCAGCAGCTCGTTACCGGGCCGGGGAATTGAAAAACTGTTTTTT. This translates into CASSSLPGRGIEKLFF.

The chain combines TRBV29-1 with TRBJ2-1; TRBD2 matches 7 bases. The germline CDR1 and CDR2 sequences are SQVTM and ANQGSEA. V dropped 2 bases and J dropped 12; count of bases not matched to a gene: 10. The length of the CDR3 is 13 residues. Written as DNA, the CDR3 is TGCAGCGTTGAACTAGGGCAGGGCGGGAGGCAGTTCTTC. Translated: CSVELGQGGRQFF.

The J gene is TRBJ2-4, the V gene TRBV25-1, with D tentatively TRBD2 (6 bases). This CDR3 contains 15 residues. The germline V gene encodes CDR1 MGHDK and CDR2 SYGVNS. V shed 3 bases and J shed 1 base, with 10 bases lying between them. The CDR3 loop reads CASSDPRGAKNIQYF. In nucleotides, the CDR3 is TGTGCCAGCAGTGACCCTCGGGGGGCCAAAAACATTCAGTACTTC. The whole variable domain, remainder taken from reference TRBV25-1 and TRBJ2-4, is EADIYQTPRYLVIGTGKKITLECSQTMGHDKMYWYQQDPGMELHLIHYSYGVNSTEKGDLSSESTVSRIRTEHFPLTLESARPSHTSQYLCASSDPRGAKNIQYFGAGTRLSVL.

The V gene is TRBV28, the J gene TRBJ1-5; D gene unclear. Per germline, CDR1 MDHEN and CDR2 SYDVKM. The CDR3 spans 10 residues. V was clipped by 6 bases and J by 3 bases, with 0 bases between them. CDR3 loop: CASSNQPQHF. The CDR3 bases are TGTGCCAGCAGCAATCAGCCCCAGCATTTT.

This sequence joins TRBV4-2 and TRBJ1-2; D may be TRBD1 (6 bases). Germline values: CDR1 LGHNA, CDR2 YNFKEQ. CDR3 length equals 13 residues. V lost 4 bases, J lost 7 bases, and 13 bases lay in between. Here the CDR3 DNA reads TGTGCCAGCAGCCTACAGGGTTTAATTGGCTACACCTTC. Encoded protein: CASSLQGLIGYTF.

This chain joins TRBV14 and TRBJ2-3; D remains unclear. The germline V gene encodes CDR1 SGHDN and CDR2 FVKESK. V lost 5 bases and J 6 bases, leaving 6 bases between the germline ends. The length of the CDR3 is 11 residues. CDR3 region: CASSVVDTQYF. The DNA for the CDR3 is TGTGCCAGCAGCGTAGTGGATACGCAGTATTTT.

This clone was observed a single time. This chain joins TRBV21-1 and TRBJ2-5; no check of the table's D call, TRBD2, against the DNA was made. TRBV21-1 is a pseudogene segment. The CDR3 has 19 residues. CDR3 sequence reads: CASSKAGIAGGGGQETQYF. The DNA of the CDR3 is TGTGCCAGCAGCAAAGCCGGGATAGCGGGAGGGGGGGGCCAAGAGACCCAGTACTTC.

V gene TRBV7-9 combines with J gene TRBJ1-1; no clear D gene. The CDR3 sequence is 13 residues long. The germline V and J ends were trimmed by 7 bases and 1 base, with 10 bases remaining between them. Germline loops: CDR1 SEHNR, CDR2 FQNEAQ (reference sequence). The CDR3 DNA sequence: TGTGCCAGCACCGAGGCTTGGAACACTGAAGCTTTCTTT. Translation: CASTEAWNTEAFF.

The chain is built from TRBV18 and TRBJ1-1; TRBD1 matches 11 bases. Germline assignment: CDR1 KGHSH and CDR2 LQKENI. V lost 2 bases to trimming and J lost 5 bases; unmatched junction nucleotides: 4. The CDR3 has 15 amino acids. CDR3 sequence reads: CASSPKGDRGTEAFF. For the CDR3, the DNA is TGTGCCAGCTCACCAAAGGGGGACAGGGGGACTGAAGCTTTCTTT.

The gene calls are TRBV6-5 and TRBJ2-1, with 11 bases lining up with TRBD2. Germline V gene sequence: CDR1 MNHEY, CDR2 SVGAGI. J was trimmed by 6 bases and V by 9 bases; bases with no gene match: 7. CDR3 length: 14 residues. CDR3 nucleotide sequence: TGTGCCAGTCTTAGCGGGGGGGCCGCCAATGAGCAGTTCTTC. Encoded protein: CASLSGGAANEQFF.

V usage is TRBV29-1 and J usage is TRBJ2-5, with unresolved D. Germline CDR1 is SQVTM and CDR2 is ANQGSEA. The CDR3 has 11 residues. Trimming removed 5 bases at V and 5 bases at J, with 9 bases between. CDR3 protein: CSVSTGETQYF. DNA of the CDR3: TGCAGCGTTTCCACTGGGGAGACCCAGTACTTC.

The chain combines TRBV5-1 with TRBJ2-3, with 9 nucleotides matching TRBD1. This CDR3 has 13 amino acids. Unmatched junction bases numbered 5, after V lost 9 bases and J lost 3 bases. Germline lookup yields CDR1 SGHRS and CDR2 YFSETQ. Written as DNA, the CDR3 is TGCGCCACTTCGACAGGGGGTACAGATACGCAGTATTTT. Its protein is CATSTGGTDTQYF.

The table lists this clone with a count of one. V is TRBV12-5 and J is TRBJ2-5; D is ambiguous. The CDR3 consists of 13 residues. V gave up 3 bases and J gave up 0 bases, with 5 bases separating them. Germline V gene lookup returns CDR1 LGHNT and CDR2 FRNRAP. The CDR3 region is CASGLEYQETQYF. In nucleotides, the CDR3 is TGTGCTAGTGGTTTAGAGTACCAAGAGACCCAGTACTTC.